Below, 19 T cell receptor beta chains from the same sample are listed, as sequenced in a study of blood T cell repertoires in COVID-19. Here immunoSEQ multiplex PCR was the method, and the copy in TCRdb shows in-frame clones only, minus some. In the table there are roughly 200,000 clones, roughly 84% of which are singletons. Sequenced: peripheral blood. The receptors come from a human donor in a cohort sampled during active COVID-19.

The CDR3 loop is CASRWEATNEKLFF. The CDR3 nucleotides read TGTGCCAGCCGATGGGAGGCAACTAATGAAAAACTGTTTTTT. The genes are TRBV6-5 and TRBJ1-4, with no clear D. CDR1 MNHEY and CDR2 SVGAGI come from the germline V gene. This CDR3 has 14 amino acids. The V end lost 8 bases, the J end lost 0 bases, and 10 bases lay between the germline ends.

DNA of the CDR3: TGTGCCAGCAGTGAAGTGGCGGATGAGCAGTTCTTC. Translating it yields CASSEVADEQFF. The genes are TRBV6-1 and TRBJ2-1; D uncertain. Between the trimmed V and J ends, which lost 1 base and 8 bases, there was a span of 6 bases. The CDR3 runs 12 residues. Looked up from germline, CDR1 is MNHNS and CDR2 is SASEGT.

This clone was observed once. The chain carries TRBV30 and TRBJ1-2, with TRBD1 matching over 8 bases. The germline gives CDR1 GTSNPN, CDR2 SVGIG (reference sequence). This CDR3 region has 13 residues. Unmatched junction bases numbered 10, after V lost 5 bases and J lost 8 bases. The CDR3 bases are TGTGCCTGGGTTCCTCAGGGGGCGCAAGGCTACACCTTC. Translated: CAWVPQGAQGYTF.

This clone showed up just once. The rearrangement links TRBV27 to TRBJ2-7; 7 bases align to TRBD1. Trimming removed 5 bases from V and 4 bases from J; junction bases left unmatched: 8. The CDR3 spans 14 residues. Germline CDR1 MNHEY, CDR2 SMNVEV (reference sequence). CDR3 residues: CASSTRQGAYEQYF. CDR3 sequence (DNA): TGTGCCAGCAGTACCCGACAGGGTGCTTACGAGCAGTACTTC.

This clone was detected only a few times. This chain uses TRBV7-2 with TRBJ2-2; TRBD1 aligns across 7 bases. CDR3 length: 15 amino acids. The germline V gene encodes CDR1 SGHTA and CDR2 FQGNSA. With 4 bases clipped from V and 5 bases from J, the junction kept 7 bases outside the gene matches. The CDR3 is CASSSRQGVTGELFF. CDR3 in DNA: TGTGCCAGCAGCTCACGACAGGGAGTGACCGGGGAGCTGTTTTTT.

The V call is TRBV5-1, the J call TRBJ1-1, with 7 positions matching TRBD1. The CDR3 is 13 amino acids. J lost 7 bases, V lost 2 bases, and 5 bases had no gene match. Germline CDR1 reads SGHRS; CDR2 reads YFSETQ. Here the CDR3 DNA reads TGCGCCAGCAGCTTTATGCGGGACAGTGAAGCTTTCTTT. It codes for CASSFMRDSEAFF.

J is TRBJ2-2 and V is TRBV19, with D maybe TRBD1 (6 bases). The germline V gene encodes CDR1 LNHDA and CDR2 SQIVND (reference sequence). V lost 1 base to trimming and J lost 7 bases, with 16 bases between them. The CDR3 runs to 16 residues. The CDR3 is CASSIGAGVIGGELFF. CDR3 coding DNA: TGTGCCAGTAGTATAGGGGCAGGGGTTATAGGCGGGGAGCTGTTTTTT. Complete variable domain (other parts from reference TRBV19 and TRBJ2-2): DGGITQSPKYLFRKEGQNVTLSCEQNLNHDAMYWYRQDPGQGLRLIYYSQIVNDFQKGDIAEGYSVSREKKESFPLTVTSAQKNPTAFYLCASSIGAGVIGGELFFGEGSRLTVL.

The chain carries TRBV2 and TRBJ2-5; a weak D match, TRBD1 (5 bases). The CDR3 has 13 amino acids. Trimming stripped 7 bases from V and 4 bases from J, with 13 bases between. Germline CDR1 reads SNHLY; CDR2 reads FYNNEI. The CDR3 DNA reads TGTGCCAGCAAATGGCAGGGTAGAGAGACCCAGTACTTC. Translated: CASKWQGRETQYF.

The chain uses TRBV28 and TRBJ2-1; D is undetermined. The CDR3 is 15 amino acids. CDR1 and CDR2 (germline): MDHEN, SYDVKM. Deletions cut 1 base from V and 0 bases from J, with 7 bases between. CDR3 sequence (DNA): TGTGCCAGCAGTTTATCGCAGGACTCCTACAATGAGCAGTTCTTC. It specifies CASSLSQDSYNEQFF.

A few counts support this clone. The chain links TRBV6-2 or TRBV6-3 to TRBJ2-1; TRBD1 is a possible D gene (6 bases). Germline CDR1 and CDR2: MNHEY and SVGEGT. The CDR3 totals 13 residues. Trimming removed 6 bases from V and 3 bases from J, with 9 bases in between. The CDR3 region is CASSLDSYNEQFF. In DNA form, the CDR3 reads TGTGCCAGCAGCCTGGACAGCTACAATGAGCAGTTCTTC.

The rearrangement uses TRBV5-4 and TRBJ2-3; perhaps TRBD2 as D (5 bases). The V gene's germline CDR1 is SGHNT and CDR2 YYREEE (reference sequence). V was trimmed by 0 bases and J by 6 bases, leaving 14 bases between them. The CDR3 covers 15 residues. In DNA form, the CDR3 reads TGTGCCAGCAGCTTGGATCTCGGGGTATCGGATACGCAGTATTTT. It encodes CASSLDLGVSDTQYF.

The V gene is TRBV9, the J gene TRBJ2-1; 11 nucleotides match TRBD2. The germline CDR1 and CDR2 sequences are SGDLS and YYNGEE. The CDR3 runs 16 residues. The junction had 6 bases not matched to a gene; V was cut back by 0 bases and J by 7 bases. CDR3 protein: CASSVEGTSGENEQFF. Written as DNA, the CDR3 is TGTGCCAGCAGCGTAGAGGGGACTAGCGGAGAAAATGAGCAGTTCTTC.

The J gene is TRBJ1-2, the V gene TRBV29-1, with a tentative D call TRBD1 (6 bases). The CDR3 is 11 amino acids. The V gene's germline CDR1 is SQVTM and CDR2 ANQGSEA. Trimming took off 3 bases at V and 7 bases at J, with 9 bases between the two ends. This CDR3 is CSVDRGFGYTF. CDR3 coding DNA: TGCAGCGTTGACAGGGGTTTTGGCTACACCTTC. Using reference TRBV29-1 and TRBJ1-2 for the parts outside the CDR3, the full variable domain is SAVISQKPSRDICQRGTSLTIQCQVDSQVTMMFWYRQQPGQSLTLIATANQGSEATYESGFVIDKFPISRPNLTFSTLTVSNMSPEDSSIYLCSVDRGFGYTFGSGTRLTVV.

This clone was recorded once. This chain uses TRBV3-1 (or the pseudogene TRBV3-2) with TRBJ2-2, with a tentative D call TRBD1 (5 bases). The V gene's germline CDR1 is LGHDT and CDR2 YNNKEL (reference sequence). V dropped 7 bases and J dropped 5 bases, with 14 bases sitting between them. This CDR3 has 14 residues. For the CDR3, the DNA is TGTGCCAGCACCCAGGGTGCCGGGACCGGGGAGCTGTTTTTT. Amino acids: CASTQGAGTGELFF.

The chain uses TRBV6-1 and TRBJ2-2; possible D gene TRBD2, 6 bases. The ends were cut back, 1 base at V and 1 base at J, with 10 bases in the middle. Germline V gene data show CDR1 as MNHNS and CDR2 as SASEGT. There are 16 residues in the CDR3. DNA of the CDR3: TGTGCCAGCAGTGAAGTAGCGGCTATGAACACCGGGGAGCTGTTTTTT. Translated, it gives CASSEVAAMNTGELFF.

J is TRBJ1-1 and V is TRBV2, with no clear D. Germline-derived CDR1 and CDR2 are SNHLY and FYNNEI. Trimming removed 4 bases from V and 0 bases from J, with 9 bases in between. The CDR3 runs to 14 residues. The DNA for the CDR3 is TGTGCCAGCAGTGTGGAGGGAATGAACACTGAAGCTTTCTTT. This translates into CASSVEGMNTEAFF.

V is TRBV6-5 and J is TRBJ1-1; D is uncertain. Germline CDR1 and CDR2: MNHEY and SVGAGI. The CDR3 extends over 16 amino acids. V shed 0 bases and J shed 1 base, with 12 bases lying between them. The CDR3 reads CASSYSNFRENTEAFF. The CDR3 DNA follows: TGTGCCAGCAGTTACTCGAACTTTCGGGAGAACACTGAAGCTTTCTTT.

This chain uses TRBV10-3 with TRBJ1-2; 7 bases fit TRBD1. Per the germline V gene, CDR1 is ENHRY and CDR2 is SYGVKD. Trimming took 10 bases from V and 0 from J; bases not matched to a gene: 11. This CDR3 comprises 15 residues. The CDR3 sequence is CATALGTAANYGYTF. In DNA, the CDR3 is TGTGCCACCGCCCTTGGGACAGCAGCTAACTATGGCTACACCTTC.

The chain couples TRBV27 to TRBJ2-1; the D gene is possibly TRBD1 (6 bases). This CDR3 is 16 amino acids long. Per germline, CDR1 MNHEY and CDR2 SMNVEV (reference sequence). The V end lost 7 bases, the J end lost 4 bases, and 20 bases lay between the germline ends. The CDR3 sequence is CASTNAGTYGYNEQFF. The CDR3 DNA sequence: TGTGCCAGCACGAACGCCGGGACATATGGTTACAATGAGCAGTTCTTC.